This record concerns one T cell receptor (beta chain) sequence. There is no known antigen for this receptor. Base qualities are missing; no much larger clone stands one base away. The data were obtained in a study of cytomegalovirus exposure and HLA in healthy donors (dated by TCRdb to about 2017). For context, the study as a whole: In an earlier analysis of approximately 640 of the donors, 276 Gb of sequence data and just under 120 million unique TCR beta sequences from about 179 million T cells were reported. Roughly 310 gigabases of sequencing data and approximately 85 million unique TCR sequences were included in an early release covering roughly 700 HLA-typed donors. The genetic ancestry cluster associated with self-reported Caucasian donors included over 65% of the roughly 400 genotyped donors. The study was designed to test whether signatures of past pathogen exposure could be identified by cataloging public T cell receptors. The study used immunosequencing to profile the T cell repertoires of 666 subjects and linked those repertoires to cytomegalovirus serostatus. Besides the first cohort of 666 subjects, a separate validation cohort made up of roughly 120 different subjects was used. To predict cytomegalovirus infection status, the study combined high-throughput TCR immunosequencing, statistical association of individual TCRs with disease status, and machine learning. A later analysis re-examined previously published TCR beta repertoires from just over 650 donors and added high-resolution HLA genotyping to investigate patterns of TCR occurrence. Rather than drawing on any new phenotypic data, the later analysis identified candidate immune exposures from TCR beta sequences and the way those sequences occurred across donors. To decide whether each TCR beta V gene segment behaved as functional or pseudogenic, an earlier analysis of some 600 of the donors relied on high-throughput TCR beta sequencing. Donor age, sex, ethnicity and CMV serostatus were compiled alongside the repertoire data. Genome-wide SNP genotypes for about 65% of the 666 donors were used in a later genetic analysis, which treated that subset as a discovery cohort. Every repertoire in the discovery cohort had been generated on one and the same sequencing platform. Class I and class II HLA loci were covered by the typing at four-digit resolution. Typing coverage varied by locus: about 620-630 donors for A, B, C, DRB1 and DQB1; roughly 510 for DQA1; around 570 for DPA1; more than 450 for DPB1. Roughly 5 DR-DQ haplotypes were handled as single units for association and clustering, since linkage in the cohort was strong. Across approximately 400 genotyped donors of the cohort, an average of about 240,000 unique TCR beta nucleotide sequences per donor were sequenced, and 15% to 20% of those sequences were non-productive.

Study-wide findings and limitations: The classifier was reported to diagnose cytomegalovirus status with high specificity and sensitivity in both the original and validation cohorts. A few of the identified cytomegalovirus-associated TCR beta chains were confirmed in vitro to be specific for cytomegalovirus antigens. A further reported finding was that TCR beta sequences accurately predicted the HLA-A and HLA-B alleles for most subjects in the first cohort. Linkage disequilibrium might explain the correlated functional status among segregating V segments, but an unknown experimental factor could not be ruled out. Roughly uniform sequencing depth across donors was assumed in presence/absence analyses, although this assumption may not hold. A later analysis found that HLA-associated TCR beta chains were more clonally expanded and had lower generation probabilities than equally common non-associated chains. Because counts were too low, roughly 17 rarely observed V segments, including chromosome 9 orphons, were left out of the earlier analysis of some 640 of the donors. The cohort was sequenced for TCR beta chains only, and without alpha or paired-chain data the features that could be detected were limited. Specific HLA alleles were associated with around 18,000 TCR beta sequences at a false discovery rate of 0.05 in a later analysis. Strong co-occurrence of HLA alleles, especially DR and DQ, made assigning TCR associations to individual alleles difficult. A later analysis found that TCR association rates varied across HLA loci, with DRB1 alleles showing the most associated TCRs and HLA-C alleles the fewest. The sequencing pipeline was judged likely to have produced a cluster of highly shared sequence variants as a technical artifact. The study gave a list of 150 to 200 TCR beta chains associated with cytomegalovirus. In a later genetic analysis, a missense DCLRE1C variant was associated with V-gene and J-gene trimming of TCR beta chains, and the association was replicated in an independent cohort. An earlier analysis of around 500 of the donors showed that most TCR beta V segments appeared in productive rearrangements either about 87% or about 30% of the time, which broadly matched IMGT annotations. The only immune exposure information available for the cohort was CMV serostatus. According to a later analysis, parvovirus B19, influenza, CMV and Epstein-Barr virus appeared linked to several top co-occurrence clusters. Some IMGT-functional V segments, including TRBV6-2 and TRBV6-3, could not be distinguished by the 87-base-pair reads and were therefore excluded. According to a later analysis, most CMV-associated TCR beta chains appeared to be HLA-restricted, and the HLA associations seemed to be driven largely by CMV exposure. Because some donors lacked HLA typing at each locus, the association tests relied only on the typed subset. Most TCR sequences were seen in very few donors, while some public TCRs were found in many individuals. The authors suggested that the approach could potentially be extended to other disease states and immunological phenotypes. According to a later genetic analysis, donors in an Asian-associated ancestry cluster had fewer N-insertions in productive TCRs than the approximately 650-donor mean.

Library method: the immunoSEQ multiplex PCR assay. The multiplex PCR relied on a mix of 60 forward primers for TCR Vbeta segments and 13 reverse primers for TCR Jbeta segments. Amplification of the CDR3 region of rearranged TCR beta genes was performed with a multiplex PCR assay on genomic DNA. The amplified TCR beta libraries were sequenced on the Illumina HiSeq System as 87-base-pair reads. The authors processed their data as follows. A later analysis counted about 82 million unique TCR beta chains across the 500 to 850 repertoires, and some 11 million of these chains were shared by at least two donors. A nearest-neighbor algorithm error-corrected the raw reads and collapsed the reads into unique sequences, merging closely related sequences to remove PCR and sequencing errors. V, D and J gene segments were assigned by aligning CDR3 sequences to IMGT reference sequences. For a sequence to be retained, a match of at least six nucleotides to both a V gene segment and a J gene segment was required. Rearrangements were classified as productive when the CDR3 lacked stop codons and remained in frame with V and J, and all other rearrangements were classified as non-productive. Following IMGT convention, CDR3 was defined as the stretch from the second conserved V-encoded cysteine to the conserved J-encoded phenylalanine. Sequences without an unambiguous match to a single V gene segment were excluded from the earlier analysis of about 640 of the donors. In an earlier analysis of about 590 of the donors, a V segment was called functional when productive rearrangements were above 56.7%, and segregating when the standard deviation between donors exceeded 5%. A statistical classification framework was developed to diagnose cytomegalovirus status using the catalog of TCR beta chain sequences. In a later analysis, TCR nucleotide sequences were compared against IMGT/GENE-DB human TR gene sequences so that V and J genes could be assigned. The TCRdist pipeline was used in a later analysis to assign CDR3 sequences and most-parsimonious VDJ recombination scenarios. In a later analysis, each TCR beta chain was defined by its CDR3 amino acid sequence together with its V-gene family, and reads lacking a unique V-gene family were excluded. As a way to deal with suspected cross-contamination and a sequencing artifact, a later analysis dropped roughly 620 nucleotide sequences that were highly shared and had low generation probability. For each public chain, a later analysis derived a clonal expansion index from normalized ranks of inferred template counts within each repertoire. A later analysis computed generation probabilities with a VDJ recombination model fitted to out-of-frame rearrangements, and checked the results against IGoR. Hypergeometric tests were used in a later analysis to score TCR-TCR, TCR-HLA and TCR-CMV co-occurrence, with a repertoire-size bias correction applied to the TCR pairs. To estimate false discovery rates, a later analysis permuted the HLA or CMV assignments 20 times. In a later analysis, co-occurring TCRs were grouped using DBSCAN, with TCRdist sequence similarity added in when clustering inside HLA-allele-positive subsets. Repertoires with fewer than 30,000 or more than 120,000 public chains were left out of co-occurrence clustering, as were five repertoires with anomalous nucleotide sharing. The table comes from immuneACCESS by way of TCRdb, which keeps in-frame sequences with V and J called. Part of the clones is missing from these tables; in studies checked, under half for an unresolved V gene and the rest for unknown reasons. Clone size and the V and J calls come from that table; the DNA yielded D and trimming. The sample records roughly 100,000 clones, around four fifths of which are singletons. The top ten constitute 4.9% of the sample.

In total, roughly 670 healthy bone marrow donors made up the cohort. All cohort members were sampled while nominally healthy, although unrecorded immune exposures were likely present. The donor tested CMV seronegative and was one of the 352 seronegative cohort members. A peripheral blood sample was collected from each donor, and TCR beta sequencing was performed on peripheral blood mononuclear cells. The Qiagen DNeasy Blood Extraction Kit was used to extract genomic DNA from the blood cell samples. The V and J ends are trimmed by 5 bases and 5 bases, leaving 10 bases between them. Looking up the germline V gene (reference sequence) yields CDR1 LNHDA and CDR2 SQIVND. Measured from the cysteine to the phenylalanine, the CDR3 is 13 residues long. Only the CDR3 DNA stays, 39 bases, in frame from base 1.

Material for sequencing was PBMCs. The receptor was derived from a woman aged 40 to 50 in good health and CMV-seronegative. The receptor chain draws on TRBV19 and TRBJ1-5; possibly the D gene is TRBD1, per 6 matching bases. The CDR3 is CASSVQGYQPQHF. The nucleotide sequence reads TGTGCCAGTAGTGTACAGGGCTATCAGCCCCAGCATTTT.